The 20 T cell receptor beta chains in this list originate from one sample, sequenced in a study of tissue T cells after allogeneic stem cell transplantation. Sequencing used immunoSEQ multiplex PCR; TCRdb keeps in-frame clones, though not all of them. The sample consists of more than 9,500 clones, approximately 63% of them appearing once. Sequences were derived from tissue from the right colon, sampled at autopsy. These receptors came from a woman aged 18-55 years with breast cancer.

The chain is built from TRBV7-2 and TRBJ2-7; unclear D gene. The V end was cut by 5 bases, the J end by 4 bases, with 15 bases between. Germline CDR1 is SGHTA and CDR2 is FQGNSA. CDR3 length: 14 residues. CDR3 DNA sequence: TGTGCCAGCAGCCCGTCCAGGTCCCTATACGAGCAGTACTTC. Amino acid sequence: CASSPSRSLYEQYF.

This chain joins TRBV11-2 and TRBJ2-5; D is ambiguous. The V gene lost 0 bases and the J gene lost 5 bases, with 7 bases spanning the gap. This CDR3 has 13 amino acids. CDR1 and CDR2 (germline): SGHAT, FQNNGV. The CDR3 DNA reads TGTGCCAGCAGCTTAGACCTCCGGGAGACCCAGTACTTC. Its translation is CASSLDLRETQYF. Combining the CDR3 with reference TRBV11-2 and TRBJ2-5 gives the whole variable domain EAGVAQSPRYKIIEKRQSVAFWCNPISGHATLYWYQQILGQGPKLLIQFQNNGVVDDSQLPKDRFSAERLKGVDSTLKIQPAKLEDSAVYLCASSLDLRETQYFGPGTRLLVL.

The chain combines TRBV11-2 with TRBJ2-2; D uncertain. The V gene lost 5 bases and the J gene lost 7 bases, with 8 bases spanning the gap. Germline loops: CDR1 SGHAT, CDR2 FQNNGV. The CDR3 is 12 amino acids. In DNA form, the CDR3 reads TGTGCCAGCAGCGTTGGTGGCGGGGAGCTGTTTTTT. Its translation: CASSVGGGELFF.

V and J are TRBV14 and TRBJ2-7; D call uncertain. V was clipped by 6 bases and J by 4 bases, with 10 bases between them. The CDR3 contains 12 residues. CDR1 and CDR2 from the germline V gene are SGHDN and FVKESK. CDR3 sequence (DNA): TGTGCCAGCAGACGACATTTTTACGAGCAGTACTTC. Its translation is CASRRHFYEQYF. Complete variable domain (other parts from reference TRBV14 and TRBJ2-7): EAGVTQFPSHSVIEKGQTVTLRCDPISGHDNLYWYRRVMGKEIKFLLHFVKESKQDESGMPNNRFLAERTGGTYSTLKVQPAELEDSGVYFCASRRHFYEQYFGPGTRLTVT.

The gene calls are TRBV4-2 and TRBJ1-3; the match to TRBD1 covers 7 bases. The CDR3 has 17 amino acids. In germline, CDR1 is LGHNA, CDR2 YNFKEQ. V shed 1 base, J shed 2 bases, and the junction held 8 bases outside the gene matches. CDR3 DNA sequence: TGTGCCAGCAGCCAAGCGCAGGGGGGTGCTGCTGGAAACACCATATATTTT. It is translated as CASSQAQGGAAGNTIYF.

The chain employs TRBV27 and TRBJ2-1; D is perhaps TRBD2 (6 bases). Trimming shortened V by 6 bases and J by 4 bases, and 16 bases separated the two germline ends. In germline, CDR1 is MNHEY, CDR2 SMNVEV (reference sequence). The CDR3 covers 15 residues. The CDR3 coding sequence is TGTGCCAGCAGGGAGGGAGTAGGAGGTTACAATGAGCAGTTCTTC. Translation gives CASREGVGGYNEQFF.

This rearrangement joins TRBV19 to TRBJ1-1; D ambiguous. Deletions cut 5 bases from V and 0 bases from J, with 7 bases between. The CDR3 is 13 residues long. Germline-derived CDR1 and CDR2 are LNHDA and SQIVND (reference sequence). The CDR3 loop is CASSPYMNTEAFF. The CDR3 DNA follows: TGTGCCAGTAGTCCCTATATGAACACTGAAGCTTTCTTT.

This chain joins TRBV28 and TRBJ2-2; TRBD1 or TRBD2 may be the D gene (5 bases each). The CDR3 length is 16 residues. Germline V gene lookup returns CDR1 MDHEN and CDR2 SYDVKM. The V end lost 6 bases, the J end lost 1 base, and 15 bases lay between the germline ends. The CDR3 coding sequence is TGTGCCAGCAGCTACCCCGGGACGAGGAACACCGGGGAGCTGTTTTTT. It is translated as CASSYPGTRNTGELFF.

The gene calls are TRBV29-1 and TRBJ1-1; D possibly corresponds to TRBD1 (6 bases). The CDR3 has 12 amino acids. Germline V lookup: CDR1 SQVTM, CDR2 ANQGSEA. The V end was cut by 7 bases, the J end by 6 bases, with 15 bases between. Here the CDR3 DNA reads TGCAGCGCCGCGGAGGGGGAGCCTGAAGCTTTCTTT. Translating it yields CSAAEGEPEAFF.

This chain uses TRBV18 with TRBJ1-1; no clear D gene. The germline gives CDR1 KGHSH, CDR2 LQKENI. The CDR3 is 17 amino acids. The germline V and J ends were trimmed by 1 base and 1 base, with 16 bases remaining between them. CDR3 protein: CASSPLSGGWGNTEAFF. CDR3 nucleotide sequence: TGTGCCAGCTCACCACTCTCGGGAGGTTGGGGGAACACTGAAGCTTTCTTT.

The chain couples TRBV25-1 to TRBJ2-7, with a tentative D call TRBD2 (6 bases). Looked up from germline, CDR1 is MGHDK and CDR2 is SYGVNS. V was trimmed by 5 bases and J by 3 bases, leaving 23 bases between them. The CDR3 is 17 residues long. CDR3 bases: TGTGCCAGCAGTCCAAAAACCCCAGGGACGGACTACTACGAGCAGTACTTC. Amino acids: CASSPKTPGTDYYEQYF.

This clone was counted only a few times. The V gene is TRBV5-8, the J gene TRBJ1-5; 7 bases map to TRBD1. With 5 bases clipped from V and 6 bases from J, the junction kept 8 bases outside the gene matches. This CDR3 contains 14 residues. Germline CDR1 and CDR2: SGHTS and YDEGEE. The CDR3 region is CASRPTGAGQPQHF. CDR3 in DNA: TGTGCCAGCAGGCCAACAGGGGCCGGTCAGCCCCAGCATTTT.

The chain carries TRBV7-2 and TRBJ2-5; the D is unclear. CDR3 length equals 13 residues. The V gene's germline CDR1 is SGHTA and CDR2 FQGNSA. The germline V and J ends were trimmed by 5 bases and 4 bases, with 11 bases remaining between them. CDR3 sequence: CASSRSPGETQYF. The CDR3 region has the DNA TGTGCCAGCAGCCGGAGCCCCGGAGAGACCCAGTACTTC.

This chain connects TRBV19 to TRBJ2-2, with 10 bases aligning to TRBD1. The CDR3 is 17 residues long. The V and J ends lost 11 bases and 5 bases, in that order; junction bases with no gene match: 17. Germline lookup yields CDR1 LNHDA and CDR2 SQIVND (reference sequence). CDR3 nucleotides: TGTGCCTCACACCTCGGGACAGGGGCCATTTTTACCGGGGAGCTGTTTTTT. It translates to CASHLGTGAIFTGELFF.

This chain joins TRBV7-3 and TRBJ2-3, with 7 bases identical to TRBD1. Germline CDR1 reads SGHTA; CDR2 reads FQGTGA. The CDR3 totals 14 residues. Unmatched junction bases numbered 2, after V lost 4 bases and J lost 1 base. CDR3 DNA sequence: TGTGCCAGCAGCTGTGGGACAGGCACAGATACGCAGTATTTT. This encodes CASSCGTGTDTQYF.

DNA for the CDR3: TGTGCCAGCAGTTTGAGGGAGGGCTTCACAGATACGCAGTATTTT. Translating it yields CASSLREGFTDTQYF. The chain carries TRBV28 and TRBJ2-3, with 7 bases fitting TRBD2. J gave up 2 bases and V 3 bases, and 5 bases lay outside the gene matches. This CDR3 region has 15 residues. The V gene's germline CDR1 is MDHEN and CDR2 SYDVKM. The whole variable domain, remainder taken from reference TRBV28 and TRBJ2-3, is DVKVTQSSRYLVKRTGEKVFLECVQDMDHENMFWYRQDPGLGLRLIYFSYDVKMKEKGDIPEGYSVSREKKERFSLILESASTNQTSMYLCASSLREGFTDTQYFGPGTRLTVL.

CDR3 residues: CASSQDRYQPQHF. CDR3 DNA: TGTGCCAGCAGCCAAGACAGATATCAGCCCCAGCATTTT. The chain employs TRBV4-2 and TRBJ1-5; D is uncertain. V shed 0 bases and J shed 5 bases, with 5 bases lying between them. Germline values: CDR1 LGHNA, CDR2 YNFKEQ. This CDR3 is built from 13 residues.

This clone showed up just once. The chain has TRBV7-2 and TRBJ2-3, with TRBD2 as a possible D gene (6 bases). V was cut by 3 bases and J by 4 bases, with 11 bases left in between. The germline V gene encodes CDR1 SGHTA and CDR2 FQGNSA. This CDR3 has 14 amino acids. The CDR3 sequence: CASSLMRESDTQYF. The CDR3 region has the DNA TGTGCCAGCAGCTTGATGCGGGAATCAGATACGCAGTATTTT. Combining the CDR3 with reference TRBV7-2 and TRBJ2-3 gives the whole variable domain GAGVSQSPSNKVTEKGKDVELRCDPISGHTALYWYRQSLGQGLEFLIYFQGNSAPDKSGLPSDRFSAERTGGSVSTLTIQRTQQEDSAVYLCASSLMRESDTQYFGPGTRLTVL.

V and J are TRBV11-3 and TRBJ2-2, with D uncertain. Trimming took 3 bases from V and 1 from J, leaving 3 bases between them. Germline lookup yields CDR1 SGHNT and CDR2 YENEEA. This CDR3 is 13 amino acids long. The CDR3: CASSLKNTGELFF. The CDR3 nucleotides are TGTGCCAGCAGCTTGAAGAACACCGGGGAGCTGTTTTTT.

The V call is TRBV5-1, the J call TRBJ2-1, with TRBD2 matching 9 bases. This CDR3 is 16 amino acids long. J gave up 5 bases and V 1 base, and 7 bases lay outside the gene matches. Germline CDR1 and CDR2: SGHRS and YFSETQ. CDR3 DNA sequence: TGCGCCAGCAGCTTGATCAGGGCTAGCGGGGACAATGAGCAGTTCTTC. Its protein is CASSLIRASGDNEQFF.